A single sample gave rise to the 28 T cell receptor beta chains below, sequenced in a study of blood T cell repertoires in COVID-19. Measured with immunoSEQ multiplex PCR; TCRdb has only the in-frame clones, and not every one. Of 88,000 or so clones in the sample, approximately 89% are singletons; the top ten hold about 2%. Specimen: peripheral blood. The source of these receptors is a man aged 50 to 60 with acute or convalescent COVID-19.

This chain connects TRBV10-3 to TRBJ2-5; TRBD1 matches at 7 bases. V shed 3 bases and J 4 bases; nucleotides not matched to a gene: 14. The CDR3 is 17 amino acids. The germline V gene has CDR1 ENHRY and CDR2 SYGVKD. CDR3 nucleotides: TGTGCCATCAGTGAAGTCTTCGGGACAGTTTTAACAGAGACCCAGTACTTC. Amino acids: CAISEVFGTVLTETQYF.

The chain employs TRBV9 and TRBJ1-5; D gene ambiguous. CDR1 SGDLS and CDR2 YYNGEE come from the germline V gene. The CDR3 is 17 residues long. V was clipped by 0 bases and J by 2 bases, with 15 bases between them. CDR3 region: CASSVAVGEGCNQPQHF. CDR3 sequence (DNA): TGTGCCAGCAGCGTAGCGGTTGGGGAGGGTTGCAATCAGCCCCAGCATTTT.

This chain uses TRBV5-1 with TRBJ2-1; possible D gene TRBD1, 5 bases. There are 15 residues in the CDR3. The germline V gene has CDR1 SGHRS and CDR2 YFSETQ. Trimming stripped 0 bases from V and 8 bases from J, with 15 bases between. CDR3 sequence reads: CASSLERRGIDEQFF. Here the CDR3 DNA reads TGCGCCAGCAGCTTGGAACGAAGGGGCATCGATGAGCAGTTCTTC. Using reference TRBV5-1 and TRBJ2-1 for the parts outside the CDR3, the full variable domain is KAGVTQTPRYLIKTRGQQVTLSCSPISGHRSVSWYQQTPGQGLQFLFEYFSETQRNKGNFPGRFSGRQFSNSRSEMNVSTLELGDSALYLCASSLERRGIDEQFFGPGTRLTVL.

This chain joins TRBV9 and TRBJ1-5; 8 bases are shared with TRBD1. Germline V gene lookup returns CDR1 SGDLS and CDR2 YYNGEE. This CDR3 is built from 15 residues. The trim removed 4 bases at V and 4 bases at J, leaving 7 bases unmatched. CDR3 sequence reads: CASSTSGQGNQPQHF. CDR3 nucleotide sequence: TGTGCCAGCAGCACCTCCGGACAGGGTAATCAGCCCCAGCATTTT.

The chain recombines TRBV5-1 with TRBJ2-7, with D perhaps matching TRBD1 (6 bases). Trimming took off 7 bases at V and 2 bases at J, with 19 bases between the two ends. This CDR3 has 15 amino acids. Looked up from germline, CDR1 is SGHRS and CDR2 is YFSETQ. The CDR3 bases are TGCGCCAGCCGTAAGGGGGACCCCGACCCCTACGAGCAGTACGTC. Residues: CASRKGDPDPYEQYV.

The rearrangement links TRBV5-1 to TRBJ1-2; 10 positions agree with TRBD1. Germline CDR1 reads SGHRS; CDR2 reads YFSETQ. This CDR3 is built from 14 residues. V shed 5 bases, J shed 6 bases, and the junction held 7 bases outside the gene matches. The CDR3 protein is CASRTGQGENGYTF. The CDR3 DNA is TGCGCCAGCAGAACCGGACAGGGGGAAAATGGCTACACCTTC.

CDR3 bases: TGTGCCAGCAGCTTATATACCGGGGAGCTGTTTTTT. This sequence encodes CASSLYTGELFF. The chain uses TRBV7-9 and TRBJ2-2, with no clear D. Between the trimmed V and J ends, which lost 2 bases and 5 bases, there was a span of 3 bases. Per germline, CDR1 SEHNR and CDR2 FQNEAQ (reference sequence). The CDR3 is 12 amino acids. Drawing the rest from reference TRBV7-9 and TRBJ2-2, the complete variable domain is DTGVSQNPRHKITKRGQNVTFRCDPISEHNRLYWYRQTLGQGPEFLTYFQNEAQLEKSRLLSDRFSAERPKGSFSTLEIQRTEQGDSAMYLCASSLYTGELFFGEGSRLTVL.

Only one count was recorded for this clone. V and J are TRBV15 and TRBJ2-1; 9 bases are shared with TRBD1. The ends lost 6 bases at V and 7 bases at J; junction bases unmatched: 4. Germline CDR1 is LNHNV and CDR2 is YYDKDF (reference sequence). The CDR3 sequence is 13 residues long. DNA for the CDR3: TGTGCCACCAGAGGACAGGGGAGTAATGAGCAGTTCTTC. Protein product: CATRGQGSNEQFF.

The chain couples TRBV6-5 to TRBJ1-6; D is perhaps TRBD1 (5 bases). The germline CDR1 and CDR2 sequences are MNHEY and SVGAGI. This CDR3 is 15 amino acids long. The germline V and J ends were trimmed by 2 bases and 9 bases, with 14 bases remaining between them. Here the CDR3 reads CASSYGAGQGSPLHF. CDR3 coding DNA: TGTGCCAGCAGTTACGGGGCAGGGCAGGGTTCACCCCTCCACTTT.

The chain recombines TRBV24-1 with TRBJ2-1, with TRBD1 identical over 11 bases. Per the germline V gene, CDR1 is KGHDR and CDR2 is SFDVKD. The CDR3 has 17 residues. J lost 6 bases, V lost 3 bases, and 9 bases had no gene match. CDR3 loop: CATSDIMDRGHINEQFF. The CDR3 DNA sequence: TGTGCCACCAGTGATATAATGGACAGGGGGCATATCAATGAGCAGTTCTTC.

This clone was detected only once. The chain links TRBV19 to TRBJ2-3, with D perhaps matching TRBD1 (6 bases). V dropped 6 bases and J dropped 2 bases, with 9 bases sitting between them. CDR3 length equals 13 residues. Germline V gives CDR1 LNHDA, CDR2 SQIVND (reference sequence). The CDR3 reads CASSRTDTDTQYF. The CDR3 region has the DNA TGTGCCAGTAGCCGGACAGACACAGATACGCAGTATTTT.

The CDR3 here is CASRRSVSNSPLHF. CDR3 DNA sequence: TGTGCCAGCCGTCGCTCAGTATCCAATTCACCCCTCCACTTT. The chain couples TRBV28 to TRBJ1-6; no firm D call. Germline V gene sequence: CDR1 MDHEN, CDR2 SYDVKM. Trimming cost V 8 bases and J 7 bases, with 15 bases left between them. The CDR3 extends over 14 amino acids.

V is TRBV11-2 and J is TRBJ2-7; 14 bases are shared with TRBD2. This CDR3 contains 15 residues. The junction had 4 bases not matched to a gene; V was cut back by 3 bases and J by 6 bases. Germline CDR1 reads SGHAT; CDR2 reads FQNNGV. CDR3 nucleotides: TGTGCCAGCAGCTTGACTAGCGGGGGGGCGGTCGAGCAGTACGTC. It encodes CASSLTSGGAVEQYV.

In this sample, this clone turned up a few times. The chain has TRBV11-2 and TRBJ1-1; TRBD1 might be the D (5 bases). This CDR3 is built from 16 residues. Germline V gene lookup returns CDR1 SGHAT and CDR2 FQNNGV. V lost 2 bases to trimming and J lost 1 base, with 14 bases between them. The DNA for the CDR3 is TGTGCCAGCAGCTTACCTAACAGGCGTGGGAACACTGAAGCTTTCTTT. It is translated as CASSLPNRRGNTEAFF.

The V gene is TRBV11-2, the J gene TRBJ1-2; D gene unclear. In germline, CDR1 is SGHAT, CDR2 FQNNGV. The CDR3 loop spans 15 amino acids. V was pared by 2 bases and J by 0 bases, with 10 bases between. The CDR3 DNA follows: TGTGCCAGCAGCTTAAGGACTTCAGCTAACTATGGCTACACCTTC. Protein sequence: CASSLRTSANYGYTF.

The V call is TRBV7-3, the J call TRBJ2-1; D perhaps matches TRBD1 (6 bases). The CDR3 is 13 amino acids. Germline values: CDR1 SGHTA, CDR2 FQGTGA. V was pared by 4 bases and J by 9 bases, with 13 bases between. The DNA for the CDR3 is TGTGCCAGCAGCTCACAGGGAAATAGTGAGCAGTTCTTC. Its protein product is CASSSQGNSEQFF.

The V call is TRBV5-4, the J call TRBJ1-2; 7 nucleotides agree with TRBD1. V lost 4 bases to trimming and J lost 4 bases; unmatched junction nucleotides: 16. This CDR3 has 17 residues. Germline-derived CDR1 and CDR2 are SGHNT and YYREEE (reference sequence). In DNA form, the CDR3 reads TGTGCCAGCAGCCCTAGGGACAGCCAAATCCTATTCTATGGCTACACCTTC. Translation: CASSPRDSQILFYGYTF.

By sample fraction, this clone is medium-sized. The rearrangement links TRBV6-4 to TRBJ2-7; 7 bases match TRBD2. Germline V gene lookup returns CDR1 MRHNA and CDR2 SNTAGT. V was pared by 3 bases and J by 7 bases, with 12 bases of the junction left unmatched. This CDR3 contains 15 residues. The CDR3 sequence is CASSEPGLPPREQYV. CDR3 sequence (DNA): TGTGCCAGCAGTGAACCGGGACTACCACCTAGGGAGCAGTACGTC.

The chain recombines TRBV6-5 with TRBJ2-7; D call uncertain. V lost 5 bases and J 4 bases, leaving 9 bases between the germline ends. CDR1 is MNHEY and CDR2 is SVGAGI in the germline V gene. The CDR3 runs to 12 residues. The CDR3 DNA is TGTGCCAGCAGTCTATTACGGTACGAGCAGTACGTC. It encodes CASSLLRYEQYV.

The chain uses TRBV5-1 and TRBJ2-1; 14 bases line up with TRBD2. With 4 bases clipped from V and 7 bases from J, the junction kept 4 bases outside the gene matches. Germline CDR1 is SGHRS and CDR2 is YFSETQ. The length of the CDR3 is 15 residues. CDR3 amino acids: CASSIGTSGGNEQFF. In DNA, the CDR3 is TGCGCCAGCAGCATCGGGACTAGCGGGGGAAATGAGCAGTTCTTC.

This chain joins TRBV12-5 and TRBJ2-7, with 8 bases that match TRBD1. The V gene end was trimmed by 5 bases and the J gene end by 3 bases; junction bases not matched to a gene: 15. The CDR3 is 17 residues long. Per the germline V gene, CDR1 is LGHNT and CDR2 is FRNRAP. The CDR3 protein is CASGPPRGQAPIYEQYF. CDR3 DNA: TGTGCTAGTGGTCCCCCCCGGGGACAGGCCCCTATCTACGAGCAGTACTTC.

This clone has just one count. This chain joins TRBV3-1 (or the pseudogene TRBV3-2) and TRBJ1-6, with D tentatively TRBD1 (6 bases). The CDR3 contains 17 residues. With 0 bases removed from V and 10 bases from J, the gap between germline ends came to 19 bases. CDR1 and CDR2 from the germline V gene are LGHDT and YNNKEL (reference sequence). The chain's CDR3 is CASSQDRAGAFVSPLHF. For the CDR3, the DNA is TGTGCCAGCAGCCAAGATCGGGCAGGGGCTTTTGTATCACCCCTCCACTTT.

The genes are TRBV9 and TRBJ2-2, with 10 bases fitting TRBD1. The V and J ends lost 6 bases and 5 bases, in that order; junction bases with no gene match: 7. The CDR3 extends over 15 amino acids. From germline, CDR1 is SGDLS and CDR2 YYNGEE. CDR3 DNA sequence: TGTGCCAGCACCGTCGGACAGGGGGTAACCGGGGAGCTGTTTTTT. It codes for CASTVGQGVTGELFF. The whole variable domain, filled in from reference TRBV9 and TRBJ2-2, reads DSGVTQTPKHLITATGQRVTLRCSPRSGDLSVYWYQQSLDQGLQFLIQYYNGEERAKGNILERFSAQQFPDLHSELNLSSLELGDSALYFCASTVGQGVTGELFFGEGSRLTVL.

This clone was detected once. The genes are TRBV10-3 and TRBJ2-3; 7 bases align to TRBD2. CDR3 length equals 16 residues. The V gene end was trimmed by 5 bases and the J gene end by 6 bases; junction bases not matched to a gene: 14. Germline V gives CDR1 ENHRY, CDR2 SYGVKD. DNA of the CDR3: TGTGCCATCAGTTGGACTGGAGGGAGGGGAGAGGATACGCAGTATTTT. Its protein is CAISWTGGRGEDTQYF.

This sequence joins TRBV5-1 and TRBJ1-2; weak D call: TRBD1 (5 bases). This CDR3 spans 15 amino acids. The ends were cut back, 4 bases at V and 4 bases at J, with 17 bases in the middle. The germline V gene encodes CDR1 SGHRS and CDR2 YFSETQ. CDR3 nucleotide sequence: TGCGCCAGCAGCCCTGGGGGGAGGGGTAGCTATGGCTACACCTTC. It is translated as CASSPGGRGSYGYTF. The full variable domain, rest sourced from reference TRBV5-1 and TRBJ1-2, is KAGVTQTPRYLIKTRGQQVTLSCSPISGHRSVSWYQQTPGQGLQFLFEYFSETQRNKGNFPGRFSGRQFSNSRSEMNVSTLELGDSALYLCASSPGGRGSYGYTFGSGTRLTVV.

The V and J genes are TRBV5-6 and TRBJ2-3, with 10 bases fitting TRBD2. CDR3 length equals 15 residues. Germline assignment: CDR1 SGHDT and CDR2 YYEEEE. The ends lost 7 bases at V and 6 bases at J; junction bases unmatched: 11. The CDR3, as DNA: TGTGCCAGCGGGTCGCTAGCGGGAGAGGCTGATACGCAGTATTTT. Translated: CASGSLAGEADTQYF.

This clone was seen only once. J is TRBJ2-1 and V is TRBV7-2, with TRBD2 matching 13 bases. Looked up from germline, CDR1 is SGHTA and CDR2 is FQGNSA. The CDR3 has 15 amino acids. V was clipped by 5 bases and J by 8 bases; unmatched bases: 6. CDR3 nucleotide sequence: TGTGCCAGCAGCCAGGGACTAGCGGGAACCGATGAGCAGTTCTTC. Protein: CASSQGLAGTDEQFF. Variable domain in full (rest from reference TRBV7-2 and TRBJ2-1): GAGVSQSPSNKVTEKGKDVELRCDPISGHTALYWYRQSLGQGLEFLIYFQGNSAPDKSGLPSDRFSAERTGGSVSTLTIQRTQQEDSAVYLCASSQGLAGTDEQFFGPGTRLTVL.

The chain joins TRBV5-6 to TRBJ2-5; D unclear. This CDR3 has 15 amino acids. V lost 0 bases and J 5 bases, leaving 14 bases between the germline ends. From germline, CDR1 is SGHDT and CDR2 YYEEEE. The CDR3 reads CASSLARSSGETQYF. In DNA form, the CDR3 reads TGTGCCAGCAGCTTGGCCCGGTCTTCCGGGGAGACCCAGTACTTC.